Included here is one T cell receptor (beta chain) sequence, with context. As yet, its antigen is unknown. RNA, once extracted, was reverse transcribed into cDNA for use as the sequencing template. Profiling relied on immunoSEQ multiplex PCR, and the TCRdb table lists in-frame clones only, not all of them. The sample lists about 42,000 clones; around three fifths were seen once. This sample is drawn from a study of CD8+ T cells in alopecia areata. The study, taken as a whole, reports: Tofacitinib significantly brought down scalp clonality and expanded CD8+ clones among top 100. Among the cells sequenced in scalp samples are also the resident alphabeta T cells of normal skin. Normal scalp had lower clonality than lesional scalp, with alopecia totalis/universalis lesions showing this most strongly.

As to treatment: oral pan-JAK inhibitor, 5-10 mg twice daily. The V gene's germline CDR1 is SQVTM and CDR2 ANQGSEA. This CDR3 is built from 12 residues. V was clipped by 0 bases and J by 7 bases, with 6 bases between them. The chain recombines TRBV29-1 with TRBJ2-2; D might be TRBD2 (5 bases). The source is a human donor with alopecia areata. The input for sequencing was CD8+ T cells sorted from blood, taken at week 4, from a patient treated with tofacitinib. The CDR3 DNA reads TGCAGCGTTGAAGAGGAGGACGGGGAGCTGTTTTTT. This encodes CSVEEEDGELFF.